The clone carrying this T cell receptor (beta chain) has just one count. Germline is not matched at one junction end, which may reflect a read error. The source of the sample is a study of blood T cell repertoires in COVID-19. On the study more broadly: Spain, Italy and the United States supplied samples that represented acute and convalescent COVID-19.

Exposed enrollees encountered a COVID-19 case at some point within 2 weeks before study entry. As processed by the authors: Researchers report that nucleated cell counts were estimated from reference gene primer amplification. Sequenced by immunoSEQ multiplex PCR; TCRdb stores in-frame clones only, minus some. The V and J calls and the clone size are those of that table, but D and trimming were determined from the DNA. This table holds around 340,000 clones, around nine tenths found once. Sequenced: PBMCs or T cells enriched from blood (not recorded which). The sequence was collected from a woman aged 25 to 39 who had been exposed to COVID-19.

CDR3 DNA sequence: TGTGCCAGCAGTCCCTCCGCAACCACTAGTGAAAAACTGTTTTTT. This codes for CASSPSATTSEKLFF. The chain is built from TRBV3-1 (or the pseudogene TRBV3-2) and TRBJ1-4, with no clear D. Germline V gene sequence: CDR1 LGHDT, CDR2 YNNKEL (reference sequence). The CDR3 contains 15 residues.